Presented here are 27 T cell receptor beta chains from one specimen sequenced in a study of blood T cell repertoires in COVID-19. Using immunoSEQ multiplex PCR, the repertoire was profiled, and TCRdb retains in-frame clones only, with some absent. Counted here are over 120,000 clones, approximately 91% occurring once; the ten biggest clones make up around 1.9%. The sequenced sample consisted of peripheral blood. These receptors originate from a man in his 70s with acute or convalescent COVID-19.

The rearrangement uses TRBV6-1 and TRBJ2-1, with D possibly matching TRBD2 (6 bases). The CDR3 is 16 amino acids. V lost 4 bases and J 0 bases, leaving 13 bases between the germline ends. CDR1 and CDR2 (germline): MNHNS, SASEGT. CDR3 residues: CASSAAGLYSYNEQFF. The DNA of the CDR3 is TGTGCCAGCAGTGCCGCGGGACTGTACTCCTACAATGAGCAGTTCTTC.

The chain recombines TRBV7-9 with TRBJ1-1; a weak D match, TRBD1 (6 bases). CDR1 is SEHNR, CDR2 FQNEAQ, per germline (reference sequence). The CDR3 contains 13 residues. The V gene lost 4 bases and the J gene lost 7 bases, with 13 bases spanning the gap. CDR3 DNA sequence: TGTGCCAGCAGCTCCCAACGGACAGTTGAAGCTTTCTTT. Protein product: CASSSQRTVEAFF.

The gene calls are TRBV18 and TRBJ1-3; D unresolved. Germline assignment: CDR1 KGHSH and CDR2 LQKENI. V shed 2 bases and J shed 3 bases, with 14 bases lying between them. The CDR3 spans 16 residues. Here the CDR3 reads CASSPSRVKYGNTIYF. DNA for the CDR3: TGTGCCAGCTCACCAAGCCGGGTAAAATATGGAAACACCATATATTTT.

This clone appeared a single time. V usage is TRBV7-3 and J usage is TRBJ2-6, with no clear D. The germline gives CDR1 SGHTA, CDR2 FQGTGA. The CDR3 totals 16 residues. Trimming shortened V by 2 bases and J by 4 bases, and 12 bases separated the two germline ends. The CDR3 spells CASSLQNLPGANVLTF. CDR3 bases: TGTGCCAGCAGCTTACAAAACTTGCCCGGGGCCAACGTCCTGACTTTC.

The chain has TRBV27 and TRBJ1-4; 9 nucleotides agree with TRBD1. Germline V gives CDR1 MNHEY, CDR2 SMNVEV (reference sequence). This CDR3 has 16 residues. V trimming: 3 bases; J trimming: 7 bases; junction bases outside the gene matches: 9. As DNA, the CDR3 is TGTGCCAGCAGTTTCCTTACAGGGGGCGCGGCTGAAAAACTGTTTTTT. It specifies CASSFLTGGAAEKLFF.

Only a few counts were recorded for this clone. The V call is TRBV12-3 or TRBV12-4, the J call TRBJ1-3, with D perhaps matching TRBD1 (6 bases). This CDR3 is 12 amino acids long. Between the trimmed V and J ends, which lost 5 bases and 4 bases, there was a span of 6 bases. CDR3 region: CASSGQGNTIYF. The CDR3 DNA follows: TGTGCCAGCAGTGGACAGGGAAACACCATATATTTT.

The chain couples TRBV9 to TRBJ2-1; tentatively, D is TRBD1 (6 bases). Between the trimmed V and J ends, which lost 4 bases and 0 bases, there was a span of 14 bases. The CDR3 is 16 residues long. Germline V lookup: CDR1 SGDLS, CDR2 YYNGEE. The DNA for the CDR3 is TGTGCCAGCAGCCCGCAGGGGCTGAGCTCCTACAATGAGCAGTTCTTC. It translates to CASSPQGLSSYNEQFF.

CDR3 sequence reads: CASSQDGASRDTQYF. The DNA of the CDR3 is TGCGCCAGCAGCCAAGATGGGGCCTCTCGGGATACGCAGTATTTT. This chain joins TRBV4-1 and TRBJ2-3; D may be TRBD1 (5 bases). CDR1 is MGHRA and CDR2 is YSYEKL in the germline V gene. Deletions cut 0 bases from V and 6 bases from J, with 13 bases between. The CDR3 loop spans 15 amino acids.

This clone was observed a few times. The chain couples TRBV2 to TRBJ1-5; TRBD1 aligns across 8 bases. The CDR3 runs to 13 residues. Germline loops: CDR1 SNHLY, CDR2 FYNNEI. J gave up 4 bases and V 8 bases, and 4 bases lay outside the gene matches. The CDR3 here is CASVRQGNQPQHF. The CDR3 bases are TGTGCCAGCGTTCGACAGGGGAATCAGCCCCAGCATTTT.

The DNA of the CDR3 is TGTGCCATCAAGGGGATCGGGGAGACCCAGTACTTC. It translates to CAIKGIGETQYF. V gene TRBV10-3 combines with J gene TRBJ2-5, with D perhaps TRBD1 (5 bases). Germline V lookup: CDR1 ENHRY, CDR2 SYGVKD. CDR3 length: 12 residues. Trimming pared 7 bases from V and 5 bases from J, leaving 11 bases between.

The chain uses TRBV3-1 (or the pseudogene TRBV3-2) and TRBJ1-5; D call uncertain. This CDR3 region has 13 residues. Trimming removed 1 base from V and 4 bases from J, with 5 bases in between. Germline V gene data show CDR1 as LGHDT and CDR2 as YNNKEL (reference sequence). The CDR3 reads CASSQVRNQPQHF. DNA for the CDR3: TGTGCCAGCAGCCAAGTTCGGAATCAGCCCCAGCATTTT.

Concerning this clone itself: Other DNA sequences in this specimen translate into the identical CDR3. The J gene is TRBJ1-2, the V gene TRBV5-6; D remains unclear. The CDR3 has 14 residues. Per germline, CDR1 SGHDT and CDR2 YYEEEE. V shed 4 bases and J shed 4 bases, with 14 bases lying between them. CDR3 residues: CASSPVAEGYGYTF. The CDR3 DNA reads TGTGCCAGCAGCCCTGTGGCAGAGGGCTATGGCTACACCTTC.

The rearrangement uses TRBV4-1 and TRBJ1-1; weak D call: TRBD1 (5 bases). V was shortened by 0 bases and J by 3 bases, with 17 bases between the two germline ends. Germline V gene lookup returns CDR1 MGHRA and CDR2 YSYEKL. There are 17 residues in the CDR3. As DNA, the CDR3 is TGCGCCAGCAGCCAAGATAGACAGCTAATTCGGGACACTGAAGCTTTCTTT. This encodes CASSQDRQLIRDTEAFF.

The chain combines TRBV11-2 with TRBJ2-7; the match to TRBD2 covers 10 bases. The length of the CDR3 is 14 residues. Losses at the gene ends were 6 bases for V and 1 base for J; bases not matched to a gene: 3. Germline CDR1 and CDR2: SGHAT and FQNNGV. The CDR3 DNA reads as TGTGCCAGCAGAATAGCGGGAGGTTCCTACGAGCAGTACTTC. This codes for CASRIAGGSYEQYF.

The rearrangement joins TRBV3-1 (or the pseudogene TRBV3-2) to TRBJ2-7, with TRBD1 identical over 7 bases. Germline values: CDR1 LGHDT, CDR2 YNNKEL (reference sequence). J lost 4 bases, V lost 4 bases, and 7 bases had no gene match. This CDR3 contains 14 residues. The CDR3 loop reads CASSREQGLYEQYF. Written as DNA, the CDR3 is TGTGCCAGCAGCCGAGAACAGGGGTTATACGAGCAGTACTTC.

The chain links TRBV5-1 to TRBJ2-5; 9 bases are shared with TRBD2. The CDR3 contains 17 residues. Unmatched junction bases numbered 14, after V lost 4 bases and J lost 4 bases. Germline V CDR1 and CDR2: SGHRS, YFSETQ. The CDR3 coding sequence is TGCGCCAGCAGCCGGCTAGCGGGATCCTCTCGGAGAGAGACCCAGTACTTC. Encoded protein: CASSRLAGSSRRETQYF.

This clone was detected only once. The V gene is TRBV3-1 (or the pseudogene TRBV3-2), the J gene TRBJ2-7, with 7 nucleotides matching TRBD2. Germline V gene data show CDR1 as LGHDT and CDR2 as YNNKEL (reference sequence). V shed 4 bases and J 10 bases; nucleotides not matched to a gene: 22. The CDR3 totals 17 residues. The CDR3: CASSPQLTAGPGRIQYF. Here the CDR3 DNA reads TGTGCCAGCAGCCCTCAGCTGACAGCGGGACCCGGGAGGATCCAGTACTTC.

The chain recombines TRBV7-2 with TRBJ1-5; 10 bases line up with TRBD1. This CDR3 is built from 15 residues. Per germline, CDR1 SGHTA and CDR2 FQGNSA. V lost 1 base to trimming and J lost 6 bases; unmatched junction nucleotides: 3. The CDR3 DNA sequence: TGTGCCAGCAGCTTAGTCCGGACAGGGGGTCAGCCCCAGCATTTT. Its protein product is CASSLVRTGGQPQHF.

This clone was detected only once. The J gene is TRBJ1-2, the V gene TRBV6-1; D may be TRBD1 (6 bases). The CDR3 covers 13 residues. The V and J ends lost 6 bases and 4 bases respectively, with 12 bases between them. Germline CDR1 reads MNHNS; CDR2 reads SASEGT. CDR3 DNA sequence: TGTGCCAGCAGCCAGGACAGTCCCTATGGCTACACCTTC. Protein sequence: CASSQDSPYGYTF.

The genes are TRBV5-1 and TRBJ2-2, with 7 bases lining up with TRBD1. This CDR3 has 15 residues. The ends lost 0 bases at V and 4 bases at J; junction bases unmatched: 3. Germline-derived CDR1 and CDR2 are SGHRS and YFSETQ. CDR3 nucleotides: TGCGCCAGCAGCTTGGGGACAGGTCCCACCGGGGAGCTGTTTTTT. Translating it yields CASSLGTGPTGELFF.

The V and J genes are TRBV3-1 (or the pseudogene TRBV3-2) and TRBJ2-7; 13 bases line up with TRBD2. V was pared by 1 base and J by 6 bases, with 3 bases of the junction left unmatched. The CDR3 is made up of 15 amino acids. CDR1 is LGHDT and CDR2 is YNNKEL in the germline V gene (reference sequence). The CDR3 reads CASSQGTSGSREQYF. The CDR3 bases are TGTGCCAGCAGCCAAGGGACTAGCGGGAGTCGCGAGCAGTACTTC.

The V call is TRBV7-2, the J call TRBJ2-3; 8 positions agree with TRBD1. Germline loops: CDR1 SGHTA, CDR2 FQGNSA. There are 14 residues in the CDR3. V dropped 3 bases and J dropped 3; count of bases not matched to a gene: 2. The CDR3 loop reads CASSFGQGTDTQYF. CDR3 sequence (DNA): TGTGCCAGCAGCTTCGGACAGGGAACAGATACGCAGTATTTT.

The gene calls are TRBV6-5 and TRBJ1-1; weak D call: TRBD1 (5 bases). The V gene's germline CDR1 is MNHEY and CDR2 SVGAGI. This CDR3 comprises 15 residues. Trimming took off 0 bases at V and 5 bases at J, with 13 bases between the two ends. The CDR3 nucleotides are TGTGCCAGCAGTTACTCGGGGGGTAGAGGGACTGAAGCTTTCTTT. Translated, it gives CASSYSGGRGTEAFF.

The rearrangement joins TRBV5-1 to TRBJ2-7; D is unresolved. Germline assignment: CDR1 SGHRS and CDR2 YFSETQ. There are 13 residues in the CDR3. V gave up 0 bases and J gave up 5 bases, with 9 bases separating them. CDR3 nucleotides: TGCGCCAGCAGCTTGGCGGCGAGGAACGAGCAGTACTTC. It codes for CASSLAARNEQYF.

The chain links TRBV18 to TRBJ2-7; 7 positions agree with TRBD1. Germline V gene sequence: CDR1 KGHSH, CDR2 LQKENI. V lost 0 bases to trimming and J lost 6 bases; unmatched junction nucleotides: 8. The CDR3 length is 15 residues. CDR3 sequence (DNA): TGTGCCAGCTCACCACCCGGGACAGAGGCTCGCGAGCAGTACTTC. It codes for CASSPPGTEAREQYF. Looking up the rest from reference TRBV18 and TRBJ2-7 gives the full variable domain: NAGVMQNPRHLVRRRGQEARLRCSPMKGHSHVYWYRQLPEEGLKFMVYLQKENIIDESGMPKERFSAEFPKEGPSILRIQQVVRGDSAAYFCASSPPGTEAREQYFGPGTRLTVT.

The chain couples TRBV19 to TRBJ1-3; D unclear. CDR3 length: 16 residues. Germline-derived CDR1 and CDR2 are LNHDA and SQIVND (reference sequence). The germline V and J ends were trimmed by 3 bases and 0 bases, with 12 bases remaining between them. Written as DNA, the CDR3 is TGTGCCAGTAGTATCGCGCGGAGAGACTCTGGAAACACCATATATTTT. Its protein is CASSIARRDSGNTIYF.

The chain combines TRBV2 with TRBJ1-2; 7 nucleotides match TRBD1. The CDR3 runs to 14 residues. The ends lost 5 bases at V and 3 bases at J; junction bases unmatched: 6. Germline CDR1 reads SNHLY; CDR2 reads FYNNEI. The CDR3 reads CASSPFGTDYGYTF. CDR3 DNA: TGTGCCAGCAGTCCTTTCGGGACAGACTATGGCTACACCTTC.